The text below deals with one TCR beta chain. This clone came up once. What this receptor recognizes is not known. Base qualities are not at hand, and no much larger clone is one base apart. Participants in the prospective study were enrolled through a virtual design, were aged roughly 18 to 100 years, and lived in approximately 24 United States geographic areas. To assign participants to cohorts, the prospective study relied on clinical history that participants themselves reported in a screening survey and a study questionnaire. In the prospective study, whole blood, serum and a nasopharyngeal or oropharyngeal swab were collected from each participant by mobile phlebotomists. Prospective study participants could optionally give additional blood draws and questionnaires over an approximately 2-month period. Before DNA extraction, blood samples from the prospective study were shipped at room temperature or frozen.

Measured from the cysteine to the phenylalanine, the CDR3 is 16 residues long. Just CDR3 DNA is preserved here, 48 bases in frame from base 1. For CDR1 and CDR2, the germline V gene lists SGHAT and FQNNGV. Deletion took 0 bases off V and 7 bases off J, with a span of 16 bases between the germline ends. TCRbeta CDR3 regions were amplified from genomic DNA by means of the immunoSEQ Assay, a bias-controlled multiplex PCR. Processing in the source paper ran as follows. The number of nucleated cells in each sample was estimated from the amplification of reference gene primers within the assay. To quantify the absolute abundance of each unique TCRbeta CDR3 rearrangement, sequence reads were collapsed and filtered. Productive Simpson clonality was computed per sample as the square root of Simpson's diversity index over productive rearrangements. What TCRdb holds here is the immuneACCESS table cut down to in-frame rearrangements. Part of the clones is not present; checked against another copy, under half of the missing clones reflect an unresolved V gene, and the others are unexplained. V and J calls and clone size are copied from that table; D and trimming were computed from the DNA. The sample yields roughly 200,000 clones; roughly 89% were counted once. Less than 4% of the sample comes from the top ten.

This entry belongs to a study of blood T cell repertoires in COVID-19 (dated by TCRdb to 2018 to 2021). For the wider study: Samples covering the acute and convalescent phases of COVID-19 were provided by collaborators in the United States, Italy and Spain. The material from the prospective study consisted of cDNA or gDNA derived from T cells, B-cell-depleted T cells, or PBMCs. Deeply sampled blood TCRbeta repertoires from subjects exposed to, actively infected with, or recovered from COVID-19 were included in the dataset. The repertoires were released in a freely available public database intended as a resource for research on the immune response to SARS-CoV-2. The samples were drawn from two sources: the first 160 participants of the ongoing ImmuneRACE study, and 1,200 or so subjects contributed by 6 global collaborators. Sample metadata almost always included a de-identified subject ID, COVID-19 status, age in years and sex. HLA class I and class II types, where available, came from metadata supplied by the sample provider rather than from assay-based typing. The paper's findings and limits, for the study overall: The amount of clinical and demographic metadata varied by source and participant and was provided uncurated.

This TCR derives from a woman in her 30s with acute COVID-19. The chain employs TRBV11-2 and TRBJ2-1; the D gene is perhaps TRBD2, from 6 matching bases. Sequencing was carried out using PBMCs or T cells enriched from blood (not recorded which). In nucleotide form, the sequence is TGTGCCAGCAGCTTAGATCTTCGCGGGGATGGGAATGAGCAGTTCTTC. Translated, it gives CASSLDLRGDGNEQFF.